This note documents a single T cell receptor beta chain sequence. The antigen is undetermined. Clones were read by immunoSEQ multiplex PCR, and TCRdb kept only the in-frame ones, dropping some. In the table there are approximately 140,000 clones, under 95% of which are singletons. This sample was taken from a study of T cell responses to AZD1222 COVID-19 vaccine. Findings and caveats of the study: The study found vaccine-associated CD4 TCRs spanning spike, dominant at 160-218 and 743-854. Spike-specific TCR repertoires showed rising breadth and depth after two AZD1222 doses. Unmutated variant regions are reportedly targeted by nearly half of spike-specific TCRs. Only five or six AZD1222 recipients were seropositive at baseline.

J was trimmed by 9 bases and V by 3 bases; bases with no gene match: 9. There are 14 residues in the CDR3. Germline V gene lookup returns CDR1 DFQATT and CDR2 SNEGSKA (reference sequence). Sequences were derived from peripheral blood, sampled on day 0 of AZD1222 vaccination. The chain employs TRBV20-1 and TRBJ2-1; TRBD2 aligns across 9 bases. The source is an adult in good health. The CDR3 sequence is CSASSLAGTTEQFF. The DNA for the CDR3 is TGCAGTGCTAGTAGTCTAGCGGGAACCACTGAGCAGTTCTTC.